The 11 T cell receptor beta chains presented below share a single source sample, sequenced in a study of CD8 T cells in ankylosing spondylitis. MiXCR, run by TCRdb on the 5' RACE reads, gives a single entry per CDR3 protein. This table holds just under 350,000 distinct CDR3 sequences, about 15% found once. Material: blood, either unsorted or a sorted T cell fraction (not recorded which). The receptors here all came from a male donor with ankylosing spondylitis or in good health (not recorded which).

The rearrangement joins TRBV5-5 to TRBJ2-7; 9 positions match TRBD2. Germline V gene data show CDR1 as SGHKS and CDR2 as YYEKEE (reference sequence). After removal of 2 bases from V and 6 bases from J, the junction contained 6 bases not matched to a gene. The CDR3 totals 14 residues. The CDR3, as DNA: TGTGCCAGCAGCTTAGCGGGAGGCCCTTCCGAGCAGTACTTC. It translates to CASSLAGGPSEQYF.

This clonotype was detected only a few times. V and J are TRBV11-3 and TRBJ1-1; TRBD1 might be the D (5 bases). Trimming pared 6 bases from V and 10 bases from J, leaving 18 bases between. The CDR3 is made up of 13 amino acids. Per germline, CDR1 SGHNT and CDR2 YENEEA. CDR3 sequence: CASRSNGGVGAFF. The CDR3 DNA is TGTGCCAGCAGGTCAAACGGGGGGGTAGGAGCTTTCTTT.

In DNA form, the CDR3 reads TGTGCCAGCAGGGAGGAAGCGGTCTCCTACAATGAGCAGTTCTTC. Protein sequence: CASREEAVSYNEQFF. V gene TRBV7-2 combines with J gene TRBJ2-1; D perhaps matches TRBD2 (5 bases). The ends were cut back, 6 bases at V and 0 bases at J, with 12 bases in the middle. The CDR3 consists of 15 residues. Germline CDR1 reads SGHTA; CDR2 reads FQGNSA. Combining the CDR3 with reference TRBV7-2 and TRBJ2-1 gives the whole variable domain GAGVSQSPSNKVTEKGKDVELRCDPISGHTALYWYRQSLGQGLEFLIYFQGNSAPDKSGLPSDRFSAERTGGSVSTLTIQRTQQEDSAVYLCASREEAVSYNEQFFGPGTRLTVL.

This clonotype has just a few counts. The genes are TRBV2 and TRBJ1-2; D unresolved. CDR1 and CDR2 from the germline V gene are SNHLY and FYNNEI. The V and J ends lost 4 bases and 2 bases respectively, with 8 bases between them. There are 13 residues in the CDR3. CDR3 in amino acids: CASSVSGNYGYTF. CDR3 nucleotides: TGTGCCAGCAGTGTGAGCGGGAACTATGGCTACACCTTC.

This clonotype occurred a few times. The chain is built from TRBV5-1 and TRBJ2-5; D not certain. The germline CDR1 and CDR2 sequences are SGHRS and YFSETQ. The CDR3 extends over 14 amino acids. V lost 0 bases and J lost 1, with 7 bases in between. CDR3 in amino acids: CASSLEASQETQYF. The CDR3 coding sequence is TGCGCCAGCAGCTTGGAGGCCTCCCAAGAGACCCAGTACTTC.

The rearrangement uses TRBV5-1 and TRBJ2-5; 10 bases align to TRBD1. Trimming cost V 5 bases and J 5 bases; bases outside gene matches: 3. This CDR3 region has 13 residues. CDR1 is SGHRS, CDR2 YFSETQ, per germline. In nucleotides, the CDR3 is TGCGCCAGCAGTGACAGGGGGCACGAGACCCAGTACTTC. Protein sequence: CASSDRGHETQYF. The complete variable domain, with remaining parts taken from reference TRBV5-1 and TRBJ2-5, reads KAGVTQTPRYLIKTRGQQVTLSCSPISGHRSVSWYQQTPGQGLQFLFEYFSETQRNKGNFPGRFSGRQFSNSRSEMNVSTLELGDSALYLCASSDRGHETQYFGPGTRLLVL.

This rearrangement joins TRBV5-1 to TRBJ2-7, with D perhaps TRBD1 (6 bases). V gave up 4 bases and J gave up 6 bases, with 11 bases separating them. The CDR3 consists of 12 residues. CDR1 and CDR2 (germline): SGHRS, YFSETQ. Here the CDR3 reads CASSPEDSEQYF. The CDR3 nucleotides are TGCGCCAGCAGCCCCGAGGACAGCGAGCAGTACTTC.

This chain links TRBV21-1 with TRBJ2-2; no DNA check was done on the table's D call, TRBD1. TRBV21-1 is annotated as a pseudogene. This CDR3 has 19 residues. This CDR3 reads CASSKEKNRGYGYTGELFF. The CDR3 nucleotides read TGTGCCAGCAGCAAAGAGAAGAACAGGGGATACGGTTACACCGGGGAGCTGTTTTTT.

This clonotype was counted between two and nine times. V gene TRBV7-2 combines with J gene TRBJ2-5; 14 nucleotides line up with TRBD2. Germline CDR1 reads SGHTA; CDR2 reads FQGNSA. CDR3 size: 16 residues. V was clipped by 4 bases and J by 3 bases; unmatched bases: 4. The CDR3, as DNA: TGTGCCAGCAGCTCTGGGACTAGCGGGGGAAAAGAGACCCAGTACTTC. Protein: CASSSGTSGGKETQYF. The entire variable domain, with the rest obtained from reference TRBV7-2 and TRBJ2-5, is as follows: GAGVSQSPSNKVTEKGKDVELRCDPISGHTALYWYRQSLGQGLEFLIYFQGNSAPDKSGLPSDRFSAERTGGSVSTLTIQRTQQEDSAVYLCASSSGTSGGKETQYFGPGTRLLVL.

This clonotype was detected a few times. The V and J genes are TRBV2 and TRBJ2-1; D is perhaps TRBD1 (6 bases). This CDR3 is built from 15 residues. Per germline, CDR1 SNHLY and CDR2 FYNNEI. Trimming left V 6 bases short and J 5 bases short, with 17 bases between. DNA of the CDR3: TGTGCCAGCAGGCCCGCTCAGGACAGAAACAATGAGCAGTTCTTC. Translation: CASRPAQDRNNEQFF.

This clonotype occurred many times. V is TRBV7-9 and J is TRBJ2-7, with D maybe TRBD1 (5 bases). V gave up 2 bases and J gave up 1 base, with 12 bases separating them. The CDR3 is 15 residues long. Germline values: CDR1 SEHNR, CDR2 FQNEAQ (reference sequence). The CDR3 sequence is CASSLQGSPSYEQYF. CDR3 nucleotide sequence: TGTGCCAGCAGCTTACAGGGTTCCCCTTCCTACGAGCAGTACTTC. The full variable domain, in which reference TRBV7-9 and TRBJ2-7 provide the parts outside the CDR3, is DTGVSQNPRHKITKRGQNVTFRCDPISEHNRLYWYRQTLGQGPEFLTYFQNEAQLEKSRLLSDRFSAERPKGSFSTLEIQRTEQGDSAMYLCASSLQGSPSYEQYFGPGTRLTVT.